A selection of T cell receptor beta chains follows, all from one sample in a study of T cell repertoires in cytomegalovirus infection. These receptors have no known antigen. TCRdb re-called the reads with MiXCR, one entry per CDR3 protein. The sample lists about 900,000 distinct CDR3 sequences, less than 35% occurring once. This specimen consisted of cultured CD8+ T cells from PBMCs, obtained from culture after CMV antigen stimulation. These receptors were collected from a human donor in good health (CMV status not recorded). Some clones in this sample may be carry-over from other donors' samples. Each CDR3 is given without its conserved first and last residue. Each record gives: J gene, V gene, CDR3 protein.

TRBJ2-1	TRBV6-2/TRBV6-3	ATSGSSVYNEQF
TRBJ1-1	TRBV7-9	ASSFEDPSYTEAF
TRBJ1-5	TRBV6-2/TRBV6-3	ASKETGDQPQH
TRBJ1-1	TRBV11-3	TSSFRTGTEAF
TRBJ2-7	TRBV6-2/TRBV6-3	ASSYSAERDFVFGEQY
TRBJ2-1	TRBV6-6	ASSYSVGTGGYNEQF
TRBJ1-5	TRBV12-3/TRBV12-4	ASSLPSGQGNQPQH
TRBJ2-1	TRBV12-3/TRBV12-4	ASSTLSEQF
TRBJ1-5	TRBV27	ASSNTRDQPQH
TRBJ1-5	TRBV4-1	ASQQGTNSNQPQH
TRBJ2-7	TRBV10-3	ATRDSTYEQY
TRBJ2-1	TRBV6-2/TRBV6-3	ASSYHIRTSPVRGVYNEQF
TRBJ2-5	TRBV27	ASSWHGQVTQY
TRBJ2-1	TRBV15	ATSRATSGGPRNEQF
TRBJ2-1	TRBV27	ASSILAVIPPLSYNEQF
TRBJ1-1	TRBV11-2	ASSLWGTMNTEAF
TRBJ2-7	TRBV11-2	ASRSGQAYEQY
TRBJ1-2	TRBV5-1	ASSLAWAEESIDGYT
TRBJ1-4	TRBV20-1	SARDYRVTNEKLF
TRBJ1-6	TRBV4-3	ASSQERTVNSPLH
TRBJ1-1	TRBV6-1	ATHTMNTEAF
TRBJ2-1	TRBV12-5	ASGLPGQGFNLDEQF
TRBJ2-2	TRBV20-1	SASTGGIYTGELF
TRBJ1-5	TRBV6-2/TRBV6-3	ASSYPPGGVDQPQH
TRBJ1-2	TRBV27	ASSFHYGYT
TRBJ2-1	TRBV11-3	ASSLDRAAQF
TRBJ1-4	TRBV6-1	ASSLDLTNEKLF
TRBJ2-2	TRBV6-5	ASSYFPFMTSAHTGELF
TRBJ1-2	TRBV6-1	ASPGQPGAYYGYT
TRBJ1-1	TRBV5-1	ASSWHRQGVHGNTEAF
TRBJ1-1	TRBV12-3/TRBV12-4	ASSSTLVGSTEAF
TRBJ2-1	TRBV5-5	ASSLDRGSNNEQF
TRBJ2-1	TRBV4-2	ASSQERGLDNEQF
TRBJ2-4	TRBV28	ASSRGLVTAKNIQY
TRBJ2-1	TRBV12-5	ASGLELRSYNEQF
TRBJ2-5	TRBV11-2	ASSPHWRGSQETQY
TRBJ2-5	TRBV19	ASSALPGQGAGTQY
TRBJ2-3	TRBV6-6	ASTSVGFEDTQY
TRBJ1-1	TRBV28	ASSLTRSNTEAF
TRBJ1-2	TRBV29-1	SVGVGQGADYGYT
TRBJ2-1	TRBV9	ASSKGASISHNEQF
TRBJ2-2	TRBV4-1	ASSWTDTNTGELF
TRBJ2-3	TRBV4-1	ASSLKRGTDTQY
TRBJ2-1	TRBV27	ASSFHVAGGTYNEQF
TRBJ2-3	TRBV28	ASSFKTQSTDTQY
TRBJ1-1	TRBV5-5	ASSLTGTGLEDTEAF
TRBJ2-1	TRBV7-3	ASSWGTKTGSSYNEQF
TRBJ2-6	TRBV6-2/TRBV6-3	ASSDQYFRANVLT
TRBJ1-5	TRBV12-5	ASAVGGGGNQPQH
TRBJ2-1	TRBV5-1	ASSGWGGAFNEQF
TRBJ2-7	TRBV7-6	ASSLGQGPLYEQY
TRBJ2-2	TRBV7-6	ASSPWREQPNTGELF
TRBJ1-2	TRBV7-9	ASSSVSGYT
TRBJ2-7	TRBV6-5	ASSYGGGTYEQY